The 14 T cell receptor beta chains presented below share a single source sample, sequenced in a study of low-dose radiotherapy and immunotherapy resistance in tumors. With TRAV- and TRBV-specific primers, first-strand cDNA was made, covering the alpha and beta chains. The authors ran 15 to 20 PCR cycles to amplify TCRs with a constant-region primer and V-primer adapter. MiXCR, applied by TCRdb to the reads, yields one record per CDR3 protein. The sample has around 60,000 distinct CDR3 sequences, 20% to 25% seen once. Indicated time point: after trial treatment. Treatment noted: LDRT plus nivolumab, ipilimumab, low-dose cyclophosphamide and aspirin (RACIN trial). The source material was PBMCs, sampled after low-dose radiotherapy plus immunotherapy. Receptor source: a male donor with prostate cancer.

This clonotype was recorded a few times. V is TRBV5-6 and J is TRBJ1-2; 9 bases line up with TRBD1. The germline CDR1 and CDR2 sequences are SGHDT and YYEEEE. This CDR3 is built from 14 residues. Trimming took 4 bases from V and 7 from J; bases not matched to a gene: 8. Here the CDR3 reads CASSRGTGQVGYTF. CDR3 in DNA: TGTGCCAGCAGCCGCGGGACAGGGCAGGTTGGCTACACCTTC.

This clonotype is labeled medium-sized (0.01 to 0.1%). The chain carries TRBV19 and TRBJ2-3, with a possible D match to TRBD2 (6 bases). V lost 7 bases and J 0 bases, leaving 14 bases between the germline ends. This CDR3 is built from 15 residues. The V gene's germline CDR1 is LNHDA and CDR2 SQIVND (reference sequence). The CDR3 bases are TGTGCCAGTACAGGGTCAAGCGGGAGCACAGATACGCAGTATTTT. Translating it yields CASTGSSGSTDTQYF.

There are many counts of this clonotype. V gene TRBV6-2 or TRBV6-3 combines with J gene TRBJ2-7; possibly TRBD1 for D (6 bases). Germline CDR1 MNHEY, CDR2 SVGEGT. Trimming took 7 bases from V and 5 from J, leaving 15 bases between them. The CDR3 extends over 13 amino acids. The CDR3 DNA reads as TGTGCCAGCATCCTCGGACAGAGTAACGAGCAGTACTTC. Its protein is CASILGQSNEQYF.

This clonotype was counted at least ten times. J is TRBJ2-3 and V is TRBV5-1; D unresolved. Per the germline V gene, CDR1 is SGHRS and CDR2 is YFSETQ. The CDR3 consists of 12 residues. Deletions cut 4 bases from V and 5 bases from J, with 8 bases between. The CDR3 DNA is TGCGCCAGCAGCGAAGACGGAGATACGCAGTATTTT. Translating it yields CASSEDGDTQYF.

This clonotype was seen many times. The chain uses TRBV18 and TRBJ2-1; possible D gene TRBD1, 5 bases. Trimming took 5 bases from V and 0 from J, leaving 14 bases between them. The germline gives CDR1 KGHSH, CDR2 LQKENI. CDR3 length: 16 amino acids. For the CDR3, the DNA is TGTGCCAGCTCAGGCTTTCAGGGTAGCTCCTACAATGAGCAGTTCTTC. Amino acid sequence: CASSGFQGSSYNEQFF. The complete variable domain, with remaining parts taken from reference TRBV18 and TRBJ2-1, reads NAGVMQNPRHLVRRRGQEARLRCSPMKGHSHVYWYRQLPEEGLKFMVYLQKENIIDESGMPKERFSAEFPKEGPSILRIQQVVRGDSAAYFCASSGFQGSSYNEQFFGPGTRLTVL.

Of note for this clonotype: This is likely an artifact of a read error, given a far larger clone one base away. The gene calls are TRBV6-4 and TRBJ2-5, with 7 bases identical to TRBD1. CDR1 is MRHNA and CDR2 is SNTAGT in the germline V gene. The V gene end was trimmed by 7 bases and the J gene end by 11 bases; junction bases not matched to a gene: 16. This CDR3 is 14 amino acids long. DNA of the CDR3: TGTGCCAGCACCGGGACAGACTCCTACAATGAGCAGTACTTC. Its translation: CASTGTDSYNEQYF.

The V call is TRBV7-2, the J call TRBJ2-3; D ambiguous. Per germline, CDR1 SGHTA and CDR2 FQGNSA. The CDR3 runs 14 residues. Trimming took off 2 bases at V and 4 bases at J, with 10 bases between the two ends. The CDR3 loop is CASSLLGPADTQYF. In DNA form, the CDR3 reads TGTGCCAGCAGCTTATTAGGCCCCGCAGATACGCAGTATTTT.

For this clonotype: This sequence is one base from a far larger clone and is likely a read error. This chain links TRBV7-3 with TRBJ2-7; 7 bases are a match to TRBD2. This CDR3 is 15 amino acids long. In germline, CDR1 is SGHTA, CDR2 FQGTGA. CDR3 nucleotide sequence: TGTGTCAGCAGTACTCTTGGGGGGGACTTTTACGAGCAGTACTTC. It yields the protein CVSSTLGGDFYEQYF. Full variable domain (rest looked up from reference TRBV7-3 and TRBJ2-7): GAGVSQTPSNKVTEKGKYVELRCDPISGHTALYWYRQSLGQGPEFLIYFQGTGAADDSGLPNDRFFAVRPEGSVSTLKIQRTERGDSAVYLCVSSTLGGDFYEQYFGPGTRLTVT.

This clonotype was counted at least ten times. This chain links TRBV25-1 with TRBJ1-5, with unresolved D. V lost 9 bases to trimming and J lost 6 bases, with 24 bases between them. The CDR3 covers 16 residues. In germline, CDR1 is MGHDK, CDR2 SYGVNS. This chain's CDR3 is CARTFKVIRTAQPQHF. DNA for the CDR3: TGTGCCAGAACTTTTAAAGTAATAAGGACCGCTCAGCCCCAGCATTTT.

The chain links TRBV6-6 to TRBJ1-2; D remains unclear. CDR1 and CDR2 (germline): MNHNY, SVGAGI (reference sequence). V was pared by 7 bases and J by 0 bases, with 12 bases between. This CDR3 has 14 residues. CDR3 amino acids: CASTLTLPNYGYTF. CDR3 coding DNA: TGTGCCAGCACCTTGACACTTCCTAACTATGGCTACACCTTC.

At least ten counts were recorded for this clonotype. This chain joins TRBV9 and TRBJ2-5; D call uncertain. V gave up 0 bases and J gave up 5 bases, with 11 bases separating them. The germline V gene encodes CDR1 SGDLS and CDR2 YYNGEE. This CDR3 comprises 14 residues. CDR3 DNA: TGTGCCAGCAGCGTAGGGGTCCAATCGGAGACCCAGTACTTC. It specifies CASSVGVQSETQYF.

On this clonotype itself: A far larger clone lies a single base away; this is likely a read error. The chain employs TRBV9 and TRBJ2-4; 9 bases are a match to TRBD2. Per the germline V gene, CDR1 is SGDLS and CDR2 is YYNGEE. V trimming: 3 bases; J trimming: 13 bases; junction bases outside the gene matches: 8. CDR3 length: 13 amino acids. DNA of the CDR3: TGTGCCAGCAGCGAGAGACTAGCGGCAGAGCAGTACTTC. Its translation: CASSERLAAEQYF.

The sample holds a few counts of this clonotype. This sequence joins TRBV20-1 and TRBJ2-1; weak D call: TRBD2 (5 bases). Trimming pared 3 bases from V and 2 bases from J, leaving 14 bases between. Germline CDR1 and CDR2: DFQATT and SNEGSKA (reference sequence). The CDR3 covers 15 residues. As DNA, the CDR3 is TGCAGTGCTAGTTCCCCTCCGGGAACCTACAATGAGCAGTTCTTC. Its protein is CSASSPPGTYNEQFF.

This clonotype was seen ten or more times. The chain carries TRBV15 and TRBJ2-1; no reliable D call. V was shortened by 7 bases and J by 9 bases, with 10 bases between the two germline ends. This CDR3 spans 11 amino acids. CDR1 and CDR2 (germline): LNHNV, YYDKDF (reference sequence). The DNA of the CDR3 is TGTGCCACCAAAGAGGACGGTGAGCAGTTCTTC. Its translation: CATKEDGEQFF.